The TCR beta chain described here comes from a study of shared clonotypes between healthy human individuals. Study-wide results and limits: Represented diversity, genetic and exposure-history alike, was limited by few donors.

For this clone: Antigen unknown.

Several immunoSEQ 96-well plates shared each subset's DNA, each plate a replicate. Using immunoSEQ multiplex PCR, the repertoire was profiled, and TCRdb retains in-frame clones only, with some absent. The profile shows over a million clones, around 76% of them singletons. The CDR3 is 16 residues long. Donors, without exception, were Caucasian adults residing in Nashville, Tennessee. CD4+ cells were split into CD45RA+ naive and CD45RA-negative memory subsets. The receptor was isolated from a young man in good health. The V call is TRBV21-1, the J call TRBJ2-7; TRBD1 is taken as the D call from the table, unchecked against the DNA. TRBV21-1 is a pseudogene locus. Sequencing was done on a sample of memory CD4+ T cells sorted from blood. Subset described: CD45RA-negative fraction. CDR3 loop: CASSKVSTGANYEQYF. CDR3 DNA: TGTGCCAGCAGCAAAGTTTCGACAGGGGCAAACTACGAGCAGTACTTC.